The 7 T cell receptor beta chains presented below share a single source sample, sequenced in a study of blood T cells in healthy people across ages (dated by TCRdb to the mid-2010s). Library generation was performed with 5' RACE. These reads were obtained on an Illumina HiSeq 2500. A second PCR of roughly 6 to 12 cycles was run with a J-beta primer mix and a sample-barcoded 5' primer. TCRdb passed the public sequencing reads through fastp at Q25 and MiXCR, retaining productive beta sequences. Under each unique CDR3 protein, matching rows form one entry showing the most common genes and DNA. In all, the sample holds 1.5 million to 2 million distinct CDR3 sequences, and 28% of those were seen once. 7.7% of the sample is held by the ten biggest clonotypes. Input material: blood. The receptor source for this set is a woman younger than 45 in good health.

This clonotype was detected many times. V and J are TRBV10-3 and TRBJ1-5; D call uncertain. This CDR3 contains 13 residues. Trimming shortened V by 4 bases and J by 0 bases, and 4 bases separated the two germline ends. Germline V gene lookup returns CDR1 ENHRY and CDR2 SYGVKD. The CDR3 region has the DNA TGTGCCATCAGTGGGGGTAGCAATCAGCCCCAGCATTTT. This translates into CAISGGSNQPQHF.

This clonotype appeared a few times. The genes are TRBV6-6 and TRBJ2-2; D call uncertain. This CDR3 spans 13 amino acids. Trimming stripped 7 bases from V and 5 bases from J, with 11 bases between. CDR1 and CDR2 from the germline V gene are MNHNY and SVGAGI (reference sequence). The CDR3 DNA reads TGTGCCAGCACCGTACCCCCAACCGGGGAGCTGTTTTTT. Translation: CASTVPPTGELFF.

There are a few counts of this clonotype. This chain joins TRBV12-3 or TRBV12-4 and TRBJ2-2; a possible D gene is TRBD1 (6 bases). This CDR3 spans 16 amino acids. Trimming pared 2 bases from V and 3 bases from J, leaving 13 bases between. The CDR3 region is CASSLRQGIDTGELFF. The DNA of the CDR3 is TGTGCCAGCAGTTTACGGCAGGGGATCGACACCGGGGAGCTGTTTTTT.

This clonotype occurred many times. The CDR3 reads CASSTSTQSGTQYF. The DNA for the CDR3 is TGCGCCAGCAGCACCTCGACCCAGTCGGGGACCCAGTACTTC. The rearrangement uses TRBV5-1 and TRBJ2-5, with D unclear. Germline lookup yields CDR1 SGHRS and CDR2 YFSETQ. With 4 bases removed from V and 7 bases from J, the gap between germline ends came to 17 bases. The length of the CDR3 is 14 residues.

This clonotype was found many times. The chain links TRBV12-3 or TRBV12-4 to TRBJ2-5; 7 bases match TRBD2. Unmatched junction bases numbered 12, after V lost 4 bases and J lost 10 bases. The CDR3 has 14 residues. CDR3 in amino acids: CASSWTGTRGDQYF. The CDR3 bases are TGTGCCAGCAGTTGGACCGGGACCCGGGGGGACCAGTACTTC.

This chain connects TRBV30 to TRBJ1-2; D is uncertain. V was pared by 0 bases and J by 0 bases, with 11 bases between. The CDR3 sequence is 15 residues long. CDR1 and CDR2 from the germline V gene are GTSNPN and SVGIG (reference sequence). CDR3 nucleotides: TGTGCCTGGAGTGTAGGTGGAGGGTCTAACTATGGCTACACCTTC. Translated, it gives CAWSVGGGSNYGYTF. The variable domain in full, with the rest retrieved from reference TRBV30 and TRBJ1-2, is SQTIHQWPATLVQPVGSPLSLECTVEGTSNPNLYWYRQAAGRGLQLLFYSVGIGQISSEVPQNLSASRPQDRQFILSSKKLLLSDSGFYLCAWSVGGGSNYGYTFGSGTRLTVV.

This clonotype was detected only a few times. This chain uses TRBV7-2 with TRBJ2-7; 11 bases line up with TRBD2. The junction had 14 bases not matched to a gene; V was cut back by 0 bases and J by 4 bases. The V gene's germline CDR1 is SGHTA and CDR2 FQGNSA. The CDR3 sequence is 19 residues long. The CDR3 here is CASSLALGSLAGGLYEQYF. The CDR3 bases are TGTGCCAGCAGCTTAGCGCTCGGTTCCCTAGCGGGAGGCCTATACGAGCAGTACTTC.